One and the same sample provided the 27 T cell receptor beta chains below, sequenced in a study of glioma-infiltrating T cells. Amplification of TCR alpha and beta CDR3 regions from RNA used iRepertoire nested multiplex PCR. TCRdb re-analysed the multiplex PCR reads in MiXCR, keeping a single row per CDR3 protein. In the table there are a few hundred thousand distinct CDR3 sequences, about two fifths of which are singletons. The sequencing sample was made of glioma tissue, nonneoplastic brain tissue, or PBMCs (not recorded which). These receptors all stem from a human donor with low-grade glioma or glioblastoma, undergoing nonglioma brain surgery, or in good health (not recorded which).

This clonotype was seen repeatedly, ten times or more. V gene TRBV15 combines with J gene TRBJ2-5; D gene ambiguous. The V and J ends lost 5 bases and 6 bases respectively, with 10 bases between them. Germline values: CDR1 LNHNV, CDR2 YYDKDF (reference sequence). CDR3 length: 12 residues. The CDR3 bases are TGTGCCACCAGCGAGACCGTCCAGACCCAGTACTTC. It encodes CATSETVQTQYF.

This clonotype was recorded a few times. The V and J genes are TRBV7-2 and TRBJ2-7; D is unclear. This CDR3 contains 15 residues. V lost 0 bases, J lost 2 bases, and 11 bases lay in between. From germline, CDR1 is SGHTA and CDR2 FQGNSA. This chain's CDR3 is CASSLAVGTPYEQYF. CDR3 nucleotides: TGTGCCAGCAGCTTAGCGGTCGGAACCCCCTACGAGCAGTACTTC.

This clonotype was picked up a small number of times. The chain joins TRBV20-1 to TRBJ2-5; maybe TRBD2 (6 bases). The V and J ends lost 5 bases and 4 bases respectively, with 17 bases between them. Germline loops: CDR1 DFQATT, CDR2 SNEGSKA (reference sequence). The CDR3 is 14 amino acids. The CDR3 here is CSADGSGVVETQYF. DNA for the CDR3: TGCAGTGCTGACGGGAGTGGGGTCGTAGAGACCCAGTACTTC.

Comment on this clonotype: This may stem from a read error, because a much larger clone lies one nucleotide away. The chain joins TRBV27 to TRBJ2-1; 16 bases line up with TRBD2. Germline V gene sequence: CDR1 MNHEY, CDR2 SMNVEV (reference sequence). The CDR3 loop spans 17 amino acids. The CDR3 spells CASSGPPGLAGGNEKFF. Here the CDR3 DNA reads TGTGCCAGCAGTGGACCCCCGGGACTAGCGGGGGGGAATGAGAAGTTCTTC.

This clonotype was counted a few times. This rearrangement joins TRBV28 to TRBJ2-7; 7 positions agree with TRBD1. This CDR3 has 15 amino acids. Germline V gene data show CDR1 as MDHEN and CDR2 as SYDVKM. V trimming: 6 bases; J trimming: 5 bases; junction bases outside the gene matches: 13. CDR3 in amino acids: CASSKEGQAPNEQYF. CDR3 nucleotides: TGTGCCAGCAGCAAAGAAGGACAGGCCCCCAACGAGCAGTACTTC.

This clonotype was observed many times. The chain's CDR3 is CASSQENGPGRSPLHF. CDR3 nucleotide sequence: TGCGCCAGCAGCCAAGAAAACGGGCCAGGGCGATCACCCCTCCACTTT. The genes are TRBV4-3 and TRBJ1-6, with a tentative D call TRBD1 (5 bases). With 0 bases removed from V and 10 bases from J, the gap between germline ends came to 16 bases. Germline loops: CDR1 LGHNA, CDR2 YSLEER. The CDR3 length is 16 residues.

This clonotype was found many times. V usage is TRBV6-2 or TRBV6-3 and J usage is TRBJ1-3; D gene unclear. CDR1 is MNHEY and CDR2 is SVGEGT in the germline V gene. The CDR3 has 12 residues. Trimming left V 4 bases short and J 4 bases short, with 5 bases between. CDR3 DNA sequence: TGTGCCAGCAGTTCAATCGGAAACACCATATATTTT. Amino acids: CASSSIGNTIYF.

This clonotype was detected many times. This chain uses TRBV6-1 with TRBJ2-1; 13 bases match TRBD2. CDR3 size: 16 residues. Germline lookup yields CDR1 MNHNS and CDR2 SASEGT. V trimming: 7 bases; J trimming: 0 bases; junction bases outside the gene matches: 3. The CDR3 coding sequence is TGTGCCAGCATACTAGCGGGAGGGAGCTCCTACAATGAGCAGTTCTTC. Translation: CASILAGGSSYNEQFF.

The V call is TRBV12-3 or TRBV12-4, the J call TRBJ1-3; perhaps TRBD1 as D (5 bases). The ends were cut back, 3 bases at V and 3 bases at J, with 12 bases in the middle. The CDR3 totals 15 residues. CDR3 amino acids: CASSFGRQGGNTIYF. CDR3 nucleotides: TGTGCCAGCAGTTTCGGACGGCAGGGTGGAAACACCATATATTTT.

This clonotype appeared a few times. The rearrangement joins TRBV20-1 to TRBJ2-7, with 7 bases matching TRBD2. Per the germline V gene, CDR1 is DFQATT and CDR2 is SNEGSKA (reference sequence). The junction had 9 bases not matched to a gene; V was cut back by 0 bases and J by 4 bases. The CDR3 extends over 15 amino acids. The CDR3, as DNA: TGCAGTGCTAGAGATGTGGGCGGGAGCGAGTACGAGCAGTACTTC. It encodes CSARDVGGSEYEQYF.

Many counts were recorded for this clonotype. The gene calls are TRBV7-8 and TRBJ1-1, with D perhaps TRBD1 (5 bases). CDR3 size: 14 residues. CDR1 and CDR2 from the germline V gene are SGHVS and FQNEAQ. Trimming stripped 5 bases from V and 3 bases from J, with 13 bases between. CDR3 nucleotides: TGTGCCAGCAGCATACTCGGGGCCGACACTGAAGCTTTCTTT. This gives the protein CASSILGADTEAFF.

The V and J genes are TRBV2 and TRBJ1-5; D unclear. Germline CDR1 and CDR2: SNHLY and FYNNEI. V lost 1 base to trimming and J lost 3 bases, with 10 bases between them. The CDR3 has 15 amino acids. The CDR3 nucleotides are TGTGCCAGCAGTGAAGGGAGACGTCCCAATCAGCCCCAGCATTTT. This sequence encodes CASSEGRRPNQPQHF.

About this clonotype itself: This sequence may be a read error, since a much larger clone differs from it by one base. The genes are TRBV4-3 and TRBJ2-7; the D gene is possibly TRBD1 (6 bases). The DNA end is more similar to TRBJ2-1, so the J call may be wrong. This CDR3 is 18 amino acids long. Germline V gene data show CDR1 as LGHNA and CDR2 as YSLEER. The CDR3, as DNA: TGCGCCAGCAGCCAAGATTATGTTATCGCAGGACAGTACAATGAGCAGTTCTTC. It translates to CASSQDYVIAGQYNEQFF.

The chain carries TRBV6-1 and TRBJ2-1; perhaps TRBD2 as D (6 bases). From germline, CDR1 is MNHNS and CDR2 SASEGT. Between the trimmed V and J ends, which lost 6 bases and 6 bases, there was a span of 12 bases. The CDR3 sequence is 13 residues long. This CDR3 reads CASRLALSNEQFF. Here the CDR3 DNA reads TGTGCCAGCAGGCTAGCGCTGTCCAATGAGCAGTTCTTC.

CDR3 in DNA: TGTGCCAGGTGGAACTACCTGTCCCACAATGAGCAGTTCTTC. Its translation is CARWNYLSHNEQFF. The chain joins TRBV2 to TRBJ2-1; D gene unclear. Trimming left V 9 bases short and J 5 bases short, with 17 bases between. Germline loops: CDR1 SNHLY, CDR2 FYNNEI. This CDR3 has 14 residues.

V gene TRBV19 combines with J gene TRBJ1-5, with D perhaps matching TRBD1 (5 bases). Per the germline V gene, CDR1 is LNHDA and CDR2 is SQIVND (reference sequence). The V end lost 5 bases, the J end lost 2 bases, and 10 bases lay between the germline ends. The CDR3 contains 14 residues. CDR3 in DNA: TGTGCCAGTAGTTATTTAGGGGGCAATCAGCCCCAGCATTTT. Residues: CASSYLGGNQPQHF.

The rearrangement joins TRBV4-2 to TRBJ2-7, with a possible D match to TRBD2 (6 bases). The CDR3 spans 15 residues. CDR1 and CDR2 (germline): LGHNA, YNFKEQ. Trimming took off 2 bases at V and 1 base at J, with 12 bases between the two ends. The CDR3 DNA sequence: TGTGCCAGCAGCCAAAATAGTGCGGGGTCCTACGAGCAGTACTTC. The encoded protein is CASSQNSAGSYEQYF.

The rearrangement links TRBV5-1 to TRBJ1-3; D perhaps matches TRBD1 (5 bases). Germline-derived CDR1 and CDR2 are SGHRS and YFSETQ. V was shortened by 4 bases and J by 2 bases, with 10 bases between the two germline ends. The CDR3 spans 14 residues. The CDR3 DNA reads as TGCGCCAGCAGCCCGTTGGGGGCTGGAAACACCATATATTTT. Translation gives CASSPLGAGNTIYF. The variable domain in full, with the rest retrieved from reference TRBV5-1 and TRBJ1-3, is KAGVTQTPRYLIKTRGQQVTLSCSPISGHRSVSWYQQTPGQGLQFLFEYFSETQRNKGNFPGRFSGRQFSNSRSEMNVSTLELGDSALYLCASSPLGAGNTIYFGEGSWLTVV.

Note on this clonotype: One end of the junction varies from germline; a read error may be responsible. V and J are TRBV7-9 and TRBJ1-1; TRBD1 agrees at 7 bases. Germline CDR1 and CDR2: SEHNR and FQNEAQ (reference sequence). The CDR3 has 18 residues. As DNA, the CDR3 is TGTGCCAGCAGTTTAGCGGCACAGGGGTTTGGGTGGAACACTGAAGCTTTCTTT. The encoded protein is CASSLAAQGFGWNTEAFF.

There are many counts of this clonotype. V and J are TRBV20-1 and TRBJ1-1, with D possibly matching TRBD1 (5 bases). Trimming pared 4 bases from V and 3 bases from J, leaving 9 bases between. This CDR3 is built from 12 residues. CDR1 and CDR2 (germline): DFQATT, SNEGSKA (reference sequence). The chain's CDR3 is CSAKQEHTEAFF. The DNA for the CDR3 is TGCAGTGCTAAACAGGAACACACTGAAGCTTTCTTT.

The V gene is TRBV5-8, the J gene TRBJ2-2; perhaps TRBD2 as D (5 bases). Germline lookup yields CDR1 SGHTS and CDR2 YDEGEE. Deletions cut 0 bases from V and 7 bases from J, with 16 bases between. The CDR3 is 16 amino acids. The CDR3 sequence: CASSLEAILRDGELFF. CDR3 nucleotides: TGTGCCAGCAGCTTGGAGGCTATCCTTCGGGACGGGGAGCTGTTTTTT.

This sequence joins TRBV7-3 and TRBJ2-3; tentatively, D is TRBD2 (5 bases). This CDR3 is built from 16 residues. Germline V gene data show CDR1 as SGHTA and CDR2 as FQGTGA. The ends were cut back, 2 bases at V and 6 bases at J, with 18 bases in the middle. CDR3 in DNA: TGTGCCAGCAGCTTAGTCGGGGTACTCAGAATGGATACGCAGTATTTT. Translated, it gives CASSLVGVLRMDTQYF.

This clonotype was seen once. The genes are TRBV19 and TRBJ2-5, with 7 bases lining up with TRBD1. CDR1 and CDR2 (germline): LNHDA, SQIVND (reference sequence). V lost 5 bases and J lost 0; bases outside the gene matches: 9. The CDR3 consists of 16 residues. The CDR3 loop reads CASSVGTANHQETQYF. In nucleotides, the CDR3 is TGTGCCAGTAGTGTAGGGACAGCGAACCACCAAGAGACCCAGTACTTC.

A word on this clonotype: A read error may be the cause here, since a much bigger clone is one base away. This chain uses TRBV4-3 with TRBJ1-2; D possibly corresponds to TRBD1 (6 bases). V was shortened by 5 bases and J by 3 bases, with 13 bases between the two germline ends. The CDR3 is made up of 14 amino acids. Germline CDR1 reads LGHNA; CDR2 reads YSLEER. The CDR3 bases are TGCGCCAGCAGCGAATCGGCAGGGGACTATGGCTACACCTTC. It codes for CASSESAGDYGYTF.

This clonotype was observed a few times. This chain connects TRBV15 to TRBJ2-7; D unresolved. Germline V CDR1 and CDR2: LNHNV, YYDKDF (reference sequence). The CDR3 covers 15 residues. The V end lost 1 base, the J end lost 0 bases, and 10 bases lay between the germline ends. The CDR3 DNA reads as TGTGCCACCAGCAGAGGAAGGCGGTTCTCCTACGAGCAGTACTTC. Its translation is CATSRGRRFSYEQYF.

This clonotype was picked up a small number of times. The rearrangement uses TRBV2 and TRBJ1-1, with D possibly being TRBD1 (6 bases). Deletions cut 2 bases from V and 1 base from J, with 8 bases between. The germline CDR1 and CDR2 sequences are SNHLY and FYNNEI. This CDR3 spans 14 amino acids. The CDR3, as DNA: TGTGCCAGCAGTGAACAGGGGCGGAACACTGAAGCTTTCTTT. It codes for CASSEQGRNTEAFF.

The chain recombines TRBV7-2 with TRBJ1-2, with a tentative D call TRBD1 (5 bases). Deletions cut 5 bases from V and 2 bases from J, with 15 bases between. Germline V CDR1 and CDR2: SGHTA, FQGNSA. The CDR3 has 15 amino acids. The CDR3 bases are TGTGCCAGCAGCATTTTCTCCCGACAGAACTATGGCTACACCTTC. This encodes CASSIFSRQNYGYTF.